This T cell receptor beta chain was obtained from a study of cytomegalovirus exposure and HLA in healthy donors. Study-wide background: Earlier findings included 100 million to 130 million unique TCR beta sequences obtained from approximately 170 million T cells. Findings of the study overall: Most TCR sequences proved rare, with some public TCRs found in many donors. A prior analysis recorded that most TCR beta V segments were productive about 87% or about 30% of the time.

A word on this clone: The antigen remains unidentified.

A multiplex PCR was run with 60 Vbeta primers and 13 Jbeta primers. Using immunoSEQ multiplex PCR, the repertoire was profiled, and TCRdb retains in-frame clones only, with some absent. The sample consists of about 200,000 clones, under 80% of them appearing once. Germline CDR1 and CDR2: MNHNS and SASEGT. With 3 bases removed from V and 3 bases from J, the gap between germline ends came to 16 bases. CDR3 length: 16 amino acids. The V gene is TRBV6-1, the J gene TRBJ2-3; D possibly corresponds to TRBD1 (6 bases). Sequencing was performed on PBMCs. The TCR comes from a girl under 10 years old in good health and CMV-seronegative. CDR3 sequence: CASSEAGARATDTQYF. The CDR3 region has the DNA TGTGCCAGCAGTGAGGCAGGGGCCCGAGCTACAGATACGCAGTATTTT.